One sample yielded the 2 T cell receptor beta chains listed below, sequenced in a study of early T cells in non-severe SARS-CoV-2 infection. TCRdb re-called the 5' RACE reads through MiXCR, storing one row per CDR3 protein. This sample has tens of thousands of distinct CDR3 sequences; roughly 15% occur once, and the top ten carry about 4.7%. Source: whole blood, taken at baseline. These receptor sequences come from an adult who was a healthcare worker with PCR-confirmed SARS-CoV-2 infection or an uninfected control (not recorded which).

This chain joins TRBV6-6 and TRBJ2-6; D unclear. Trimming removed 11 bases at V and 3 bases at J, with 11 bases between. The CDR3 length is 13 residues. CDR1 and CDR2 (germline): MNHNY, SVGAGI (reference sequence). The CDR3 region is CAGRANGANVLTF. CDR3 nucleotide sequence: TGTGCCGGAAGGGCTAATGGGGCCAACGTCCTGACTTTC.

This clonotype was observed a handful of times. The genes are TRBV20-1 and TRBJ2-7; no reliable D call. The germline V and J ends were trimmed by 4 bases and 2 bases, with 9 bases remaining between them. Germline assignment: CDR1 DFQATT and CDR2 SNEGSKA (reference sequence). CDR3 length: 12 residues. The CDR3 nucleotides are TGCAGTGCTAACGAACGCGCCTACGAGCAGTACTTC. It specifies CSANERAYEQYF.